This T cell receptor beta chain comes out of a study of CD8 T cells in Susac syndrome. Findings and limits, study-wide: As acknowledged by the study, its TCR sequencing and HLA analysis included a relatively small number of individuals.

Germline-derived CDR1 and CDR2 are SGHAT and FQDESV (reference sequence). V shed 1 base and J shed 7 bases, with 5 bases lying between them. The CDR3 contains 11 residues. Sequencing of TCR beta was performed on blood CD8+ T cells and on blood CD4+ T cells. The controls were healthy donors who were matched for age and sex. TEMRA cells were FACS-enriched, while CD8+ and CD4+ T cells were negatively isolated. Concerning this clonotype: The target antigen is unknown.

It was with random hexamers that about 0.45 to 1 ug RNA was reverse transcribed. TCRdb itself ran the immunoSEQ multiplex PCR reads through MiXCR, one entry per CDR3 protein. Of more than 110,000 distinct CDR3 sequences listed, approximately 93% are singletons. This chain links TRBV11-1 with TRBJ2-7; unclear D gene. Input material: CD8+ T cells from PBMCs. The clonotype originates from a human donor in good health. This CDR3 reads CASSLEGEQYF. In DNA form, the CDR3 reads TGTGCCAGCAGCTTAGAAGGGGAGCAGTACTTC. The full variable domain, its missing parts supplied by reference TRBV11-1 and TRBJ2-7, is EAEVAQSPRYKITEKSQAVAFWCDPISGHATLYWYRQILGQGPELLVQFQDESVVDDSQLPKDRFSAERLKGVDSTLKIQPAELGDSAMYLCASSLEGEQYFGPGTRLTVT.